The entry that follows covers one T cell receptor (beta chain) sequence. Its specificity is not known. Method: immunoSEQ multiplex PCR; TCRdb's copy keeps in-frame clones and lacks some. Here the sample spans some 90,000 clones, 91% being singletons. This record comes from a study of OX40 agonist ivuxolimab in advanced cancers. This CDR3 spans 14 amino acids. The ends lost 5 bases at V and 3 bases at J; junction bases unmatched: 3. Germline values: CDR1 SGHRS, CDR2 YFSETQ. Study conclusions and caveats: Expanded peripheral T cells had an undetermined antigen specificity. Doses of 0.1 to 3.0 mg/kg were accompanied by clonal expansion of CD4+ and CD8+ blood T cells by week 6. Normalized expansion of T-cell clones was also low for some nonresponders.

The chain carries TRBV5-1 and TRBJ2-3; 10 bases are shared with TRBD2. Sequencing was performed on CD4+ or CD8+ T cells sorted from blood, taken in a trial of the OX40 agonist ivuxolimab. The clonotype comes from an adult with an advanced solid tumor such as melanoma, head and neck, liver or kidney cancer. CDR3 protein: CASRAGGPTDTQYF. As DNA, the CDR3 is TGCGCCAGCAGAGCGGGAGGGCCAACAGATACGCAGTATTTT.